This T cell receptor (beta chain) was obtained from a study of T-cell memory formation after mild COVID-19 (dated by TCRdb to the early 2020s). For the study in its entirety: TCR sequence clusters from the two donors were found to be largely donor specific. In a couple of donors, T-cell clones that expanded and contracted after mild COVID-19 were followed by sequencing TCRalpha and TCRbeta repertoires longitudinally. The cohort comprised two young, previously healthy adult volunteers, one female and one male.

Ficoll-Paque density gradient centrifugation was the method used to isolate PBMCs. Regarding this clonotype: The antigen it binds to is not known. No quality values exist for individual bases; no much larger clone is one base distant.

The study at large found these results: Only a couple of mild cases were covered in the study, and larger cohorts including severe cases with pre-infection samples were considered necessary. Whether the second-wave clones peaking on day 37 were SARS-CoV-2 specific was not confirmed. The detection of some responding clones in pre-infection memory suggests that pre-existing cross-reactive memory T cells joined the SARS-CoV-2 response. Balanced CD4/CD8 phenotypes were observed for clones contracting from day 15 to 85, whereas a bias towards CD4+ was observed for a second wave of clones expanding from day 15 to 37. Contracting CD4+ clones were located mainly in the CM and EM memory subsets, whereas CD8+ clones were found to be enriched in EMRA.

The sequencer listed for this sample is Illumina NovaSeq 6000. TCRalpha and TCRbeta cDNA libraries were built by 5'RACE with constant-segment primers, adding sample barcodes and unique molecular identifiers. Trizol reagent was used to extract RNA from every sample. The libraries were amplified in two PCR steps, and the second step added a second sample barcode and Illumina TruSeq adapters. The libraries were sequenced on an Illumina NovaSeq using 2 x 150 bp paired-end reads. In the authors' own workflow: The reads were demultiplexed and collapsed into UMI-guided consensus sequences using migec v1.2.7. Using mixcr v2.1.11, the UMI consensuses were aligned to TRA and TRB V and J templates and assembled into clonotypes. Expanded or contracted clonotypes were those called significant by both edgeR and NoisET, with noise models trained on biological replicates. For edgeR calls, a false discovery rate-adjusted p below 0.01 and a log2 fold-change threshold of 1 were applied. PCA with hierarchical clustering of max-normalized trajectories of the 1000 most abundant clonotypes was used as exploratory dynamics analysis. Separately sequenced CD4+ and CD8+ repertoires were used to assign a CD4 or CD8 phenotype to each responding clone. In TCRdb, the public reads were trimmed at Q25 with fastp and aligned with MiXCR, with productive beta chains retained. Rows matching on CDR3 protein sequence are summarized as one entry with the most common DNA and genes. TCRdb, not the authors, supplied the V and J calls. The sample table records hundreds of thousands of distinct CDR3 sequences; about 20% of these occur just once. The ten largest clones represent around 8.4% of the sample.

Inclusive of the bounding cysteine and phenylalanine, the CDR3 is 16 residues long. Left in the record is the CDR3 DNA by itself, 48 bases read in frame from the first base. CDR1 and CDR2 were assigned from the germline V gene (reference sequence) as SEHNR and FQNEAQ. After removal of 1 base from V and 0 bases from J, the junction retains 3 bases not matched to a gene. Input material: PBMCs or a T cell subset sorted from them (not recorded which). The receptor was derived from an adult woman who had mild COVID-19 (a few samples of this study predate the infection). The sample titles of this study are shuffled in the database, so cell type and time point are left out; the donor was told from shared clones. The sequence links TRBV7-9 to TRBJ1-2; TRBD1 matches 9 bases in the middle. This receptor has the CDR3 CASSLVGTGPNYGYTF. The nucleotide sequence reads as follows: TGTGCCAGCAGCTTAGTGGGGACAGGGCCTAACTATGGCTACACCTTC.